The 32 T cell receptor beta chains below come from one sample, sequenced in a study of graft-versus-host responses after intestinal transplantation. Their antigens are not known. The data were produced by immunoSEQ multiplex PCR, yet TCRdb's version contains in-frame clones alone and is incomplete. The sample yields about 86,000 clones, 88% seen once. The sequencing here drew on unstimulated CD4+ T cells sorted from spleen or lymph node cells, taken before transplant. These receptors came from a human donor who was the organ donor for an intestinal transplant.

A few counts support this clone. Other nucleotide sequences in the sample specify the same CDR3. The rearrangement joins TRBV5-1 to TRBJ2-5, with 7 bases matching TRBD1. The V and J ends lost 4 bases and 1 base, in that order; junction bases with no gene match: 4. The CDR3 consists of 14 residues. The germline V gene has CDR1 SGHRS and CDR2 YFSETQ. The CDR3 here is CASSPGTAQETQYF. The CDR3 DNA reads TGCGCCAGCAGCCCGGGGACAGCCCAAGAGACCCAGTACTTC.

V is TRBV6-5 and J is TRBJ2-1; 13 bases agree with TRBD2. Germline trimming cut 5 bases from V and 12 bases from J; bases unmatched to any gene: 7. The CDR3 extends over 14 amino acids. CDR1 is MNHEY, CDR2 SVGAGI, per germline. In nucleotides, the CDR3 is TGTGCCAGCAGTCCTACTAGCGGGGGGGCCGCGCAGTTCTTC. Amino acids: CASSPTSGGAAQFF.

Only a few counts were recorded for this clone. The chain employs TRBV9 and TRBJ2-7; 9 positions match TRBD2. The junction had 15 bases not matched to a gene; V was cut back by 4 bases and J by 4 bases. CDR1 is SGDLS, CDR2 YYNGEE, per germline. The CDR3 runs to 17 residues. The CDR3 DNA sequence: TGTGCCAGCAGCCCCAGAGGGTGGGCGGGAGGGCATTACGAGCAGTACTTC. Translation gives CASSPRGWAGGHYEQYF.

V and J are TRBV28 and TRBJ2-1; 11 positions agree with TRBD2. The ends lost 3 bases at V and 4 bases at J; junction bases unmatched: 2. There are 15 residues in the CDR3. Germline lookup yields CDR1 MDHEN and CDR2 SYDVKM. The CDR3 region is CASSFSGRGYNEQFF. CDR3 sequence (DNA): TGTGCCAGCAGTTTTAGCGGGAGGGGGTACAATGAGCAGTTCTTC.

Remarks on this clone: The same CDR3 also results from other DNA sequences found in this sample. The V and J genes are TRBV28 and TRBJ2-7; perhaps TRBD1 as D (6 bases). V lost 2 bases and J 1 base, leaving 9 bases between the germline ends. The CDR3 extends over 14 amino acids. The germline CDR1 and CDR2 sequences are MDHEN and SYDVKM. CDR3 in DNA: TGTGCCAGCAGTTTAGGGGGCGGTTCCTACGAGCAGTACTTC. It specifies CASSLGGGSYEQYF. Drawing the rest from reference TRBV28 and TRBJ2-7, the complete variable domain is DVKVTQSSRYLVKRTGEKVFLECVQDMDHENMFWYRQDPGLGLRLIYFSYDVKMKEKGDIPEGYSVSREKKERFSLILESASTNQTSMYLCASSLGGGSYEQYFGPGTRLTVT.

V is TRBV2 and J is TRBJ2-3; no reliable D call. V lost 5 bases and J lost 1, with 10 bases in between. The CDR3 loop spans 14 amino acids. Germline CDR1 SNHLY, CDR2 FYNNEI. The CDR3 coding sequence is TGTGCCAGCAGTCGGCTAGTGGGCACAGATACGCAGTATTTT. The encoded protein is CASSRLVGTDTQYF.

The V and J genes are TRBV30 and TRBJ1-6; D not certain. Germline V CDR1 and CDR2: GTSNPN, SVGIG (reference sequence). V was trimmed by 8 bases and J by 0 bases, leaving 14 bases between them. This CDR3 comprises 15 residues. CDR3 DNA sequence: TGTGCCCTGGAGGCACACAGCTCCTATAATTCACCCCTCCACTTT. Amino acid sequence: CALEAHSSYNSPLHF.

The rearrangement uses TRBV29-1 and TRBJ1-3; 8 bases line up with TRBD1. The CDR3 is made up of 14 amino acids. CDR1 SQVTM and CDR2 ANQGSEA come from the germline V gene. V was pared by 4 bases and J by 0 bases, with 2 bases of the junction left unmatched. The CDR3 DNA reads as TGCAGCGTTGGGGACAGGATCTCTGGAAACACCATATATTTT. Protein sequence: CSVGDRISGNTIYF.

The chain recombines TRBV5-1 with TRBJ2-2; 7 bases align to TRBD1. V was clipped by 4 bases and J by 7 bases; unmatched bases: 4. The CDR3 covers 13 residues. Germline V CDR1 and CDR2: SGHRS, YFSETQ. The CDR3 coding sequence is TGCGCCAGCAGCGACGACAGGGTCGGGGAGCTGTTTTTT. This encodes CASSDDRVGELFF.

This chain links TRBV27 with TRBJ2-3; the match to TRBD2 covers 11 bases. V lost 3 bases and J lost 4; bases outside the gene matches: 12. CDR3 length equals 18 residues. Germline CDR1 is MNHEY and CDR2 is SMNVEV (reference sequence). CDR3 coding DNA: TGTGCCAGCAGTTTGTGGCTAGCGGGAGGACCTAGGGCAGATACGCAGTATTTT. It translates to CASSLWLAGGPRADTQYF.

J is TRBJ1-1 and V is TRBV19, with TRBD1 as a possible D gene (5 bases). The CDR3 totals 10 residues. Trimming left V 9 bases short and J 11 bases short, with 13 bases between. Germline CDR1 is LNHDA and CDR2 is SQIVND (reference sequence). The CDR3 is CASGYGAAFF. CDR3 nucleotide sequence: TGTGCCAGCGGGTATGGGGCGGCTTTCTTT.

This chain links TRBV7-2 with TRBJ2-7; the D is unclear. The CDR3 totals 18 residues. CDR1 is SGHTA and CDR2 is FQGNSA in the germline V gene. V was clipped by 0 bases and J by 6 bases, with 24 bases between them. The DNA of the CDR3 is TGTGCCAGCAGCTTAGCCCCGACTTTTTCCACCCGATTTTTCGAGCAGTACTTC. This encodes CASSLAPTFSTRFFEQYF. The whole variable domain, remainder taken from reference TRBV7-2 and TRBJ2-7, is GAGVSQSPSNKVTEKGKDVELRCDPISGHTALYWYRQSLGQGLEFLIYFQGNSAPDKSGLPSDRFSAERTGGSVSTLTIQRTQQEDSAVYLCASSLAPTFSTRFFEQYFGPGTRLTVT.

This clone came up once. V usage is TRBV6-6 and J usage is TRBJ2-2, with TRBD1 matching 11 bases. Germline V lookup: CDR1 MNHNY, CDR2 SVGAGI (reference sequence). V gave up 4 bases and J gave up 9 bases; unmatched junction bases: 7. The CDR3 totals 15 residues. In DNA form, the CDR3 reads TGTGCCAGCAGTTCCTCGGACAGGGGGCTTCGGGAGCTGTTTTTT. It codes for CASSSSDRGLRELFF.

The V call is TRBV7-9, the J call TRBJ2-2; D may be TRBD2 (6 bases). V was clipped by 1 base and J by 2 bases, with 11 bases between them. CDR1 and CDR2 (germline): SEHNR, FQNEAQ (reference sequence). The CDR3 is made up of 16 amino acids. CDR3: CASSLVGSGNTGELFF. Here the CDR3 DNA reads TGTGCCAGCAGCTTAGTCGGTAGCGGCAACACCGGGGAGCTGTTTTTT.

The chain combines TRBV5-1 with TRBJ2-7; no clear D gene. V was pared by 0 bases and J by 0 bases, with 10 bases between. In germline, CDR1 is SGHRS, CDR2 YFSETQ. CDR3 length equals 15 residues. The DNA for the CDR3 is TGCGCCAGCAGCTTGGCCGGGTTCGGCTCCTACGAGCAGTACTTC. This sequence encodes CASSLAGFGSYEQYF.

The genes are TRBV28 and TRBJ2-7; TRBD1 agrees at 9 bases. The J segment lost 1 base and the V segment lost 5 bases, leaving 6 bases of the junction unmatched. Germline lookup yields CDR1 MDHEN and CDR2 SYDVKM. The CDR3 consists of 15 residues. The CDR3 DNA is TGTGCCAGCAGTCCCCCCGGGACAGGGTCCTACGAGCAGTACTTC. Translating it yields CASSPPGTGSYEQYF. Full variable domain (rest looked up from reference TRBV28 and TRBJ2-7): DVKVTQSSRYLVKRTGEKVFLECVQDMDHENMFWYRQDPGLGLRLIYFSYDVKMKEKGDIPEGYSVSREKKERFSLILESASTNQTSMYLCASSPPGTGSYEQYFGPGTRLTVT.

The chain uses TRBV4-1 and TRBJ2-7; no clear D. CDR3 size: 14 residues. Germline CDR1 is MGHRA and CDR2 is YSYEKL. The V end lost 2 bases, the J end lost 2 bases, and 10 bases lay between the germline ends. DNA for the CDR3: TGCGCCAGCAGCCAATCGGGTAGCACCTACGAGCAGTACTTC. This codes for CASSQSGSTYEQYF.

This chain joins TRBV7-2 and TRBJ1-4; TRBD1 aligns across 7 bases. The junction had 5 bases not matched to a gene; V was cut back by 4 bases and J by 0 bases. This CDR3 is 16 amino acids long. Per the germline V gene, CDR1 is SGHTA and CDR2 is FQGNSA. CDR3 coding DNA: TGTGCCAGCAGCTCCGGGACAGTTGCAACTAATGAAAAACTGTTTTTT. This sequence encodes CASSSGTVATNEKLFF.

This rearrangement joins TRBV27 to TRBJ1-4; no clear D. Trimming removed 8 bases from V and 8 bases from J, with 21 bases in between. CDR3 length equals 15 residues. Looked up from germline, CDR1 is MNHEY and CDR2 is SMNVEV (reference sequence). The DNA of the CDR3 is TGTGCCAGCTCGAGAAGCGGTCGTGGTGGGGAAAAACTGTTTTTT. The encoded protein is CASSRSGRGGEKLFF.

This chain joins TRBV5-4 and TRBJ2-3; perhaps TRBD2 as D (7 bases). Germline V lookup: CDR1 SGHNT, CDR2 YYREEE (reference sequence). The ends were cut back, 2 bases at V and 4 bases at J, with 20 bases in the middle. The CDR3 spans 17 residues. CDR3 nucleotide sequence: TGTGCCAGCAGCTTAGCCAGCTGGGGGGGGCGAGCAGATACGCAGTATTTT. Translated, it gives CASSLASWGGRADTQYF.

In its sample, this clone was seen once. The V gene is TRBV5-1, the J gene TRBJ2-7; TRBD1 is a possible D gene (5 bases). Trimming shortened V by 2 bases and J by 1 base, and 13 bases separated the two germline ends. The CDR3 has 15 amino acids. Germline CDR1 SGHRS, CDR2 YFSETQ. The CDR3 is CASSLLTDRSYEQYF. CDR3 in DNA: TGCGCCAGCAGCTTACTGACAGATCGATCCTACGAGCAGTACTTC.

This sequence joins TRBV29-1 and TRBJ1-2, with unresolved D. Germline V gives CDR1 SQVTM, CDR2 ANQGSEA. CDR3 length: 12 amino acids. Trimming took off 4 bases at V and 1 base at J, with 7 bases between the two ends. CDR3 coding DNA: TGCAGCGTTGCGGGGTTTAACTATGGCTACACCTTC. Protein: CSVAGFNYGYTF.

The gene calls are TRBV7-9 and TRBJ2-2, with D possibly being TRBD2 (5 bases). The CDR3 has 12 residues. Germline CDR1 and CDR2: SEHNR and FQNEAQ (reference sequence). V lost 3 bases to trimming and J lost 6 bases, with 5 bases between them. The CDR3 nucleotides read TGTGCCAGCAGCTTTAGCGCCGGGGAGCTGTTTTTT. Translating it yields CASSFSAGELFF.

The chain has TRBV6-6 and TRBJ2-3; 11 bases match TRBD2. Unmatched junction bases numbered 6, after V lost 5 bases and J lost 5 bases. Per the germline V gene, CDR1 is MNHNY and CDR2 is SVGAGI (reference sequence). There are 15 residues in the CDR3. The CDR3, as DNA: TGTGCCAGCAGTCGTAGCGGGAGGGCCTTAGATACGCAGTATTTT. Amino acid sequence: CASSRSGRALDTQYF.

As to this clone: Other DNA sequences within the sample encode an identical CDR3. The chain recombines TRBV5-1 with TRBJ2-1, with 7 bases lining up with TRBD1. This CDR3 contains 14 residues. The junction had 10 bases not matched to a gene; V was cut back by 4 bases and J by 9 bases. Germline values: CDR1 SGHRS, CDR2 YFSETQ. The chain's CDR3 is CASSLDREFSEQFF. The CDR3 DNA sequence: TGCGCCAGCAGCCTAGACAGGGAATTCAGTGAGCAGTTCTTC.

The V gene is TRBV11-2, the J gene TRBJ2-3; 7 bases line up with TRBD2. Germline V CDR1 and CDR2: SGHAT, FQNNGV. The CDR3 length is 14 residues. With 2 bases clipped from V and 4 bases from J, the junction kept 3 bases outside the gene matches. The chain's CDR3 is CASSLSLASDTQYF. The CDR3 DNA follows: TGTGCCAGCAGCTTATCACTAGCGTCAGATACGCAGTATTTT. The whole variable domain, remainder taken from reference TRBV11-2 and TRBJ2-3, is EAGVAQSPRYKIIEKRQSVAFWCNPISGHATLYWYQQILGQGPKLLIQFQNNGVVDDSQLPKDRFSAERLKGVDSTLKIQPAKLEDSAVYLCASSLSLASDTQYFGPGTRLTVL.

The genes are TRBV11-3 and TRBJ2-2; a weak D match, TRBD2 (5 bases). V was shortened by 2 bases and J by 0 bases, with 16 bases between the two germline ends. This CDR3 has 18 amino acids. CDR1 and CDR2 from the germline V gene are SGHNT and YENEEA. The CDR3 bases are TGTGCCAGCAGCTTAAACCCCCTAGGAGGTCCGAACACCGGGGAGCTGTTTTTT. Translated, it gives CASSLNPLGGPNTGELFF.

The chain is built from TRBV28 and TRBJ1-1; TRBD1 matches at 7 bases. J gave up 8 bases and V 11 bases, and 11 bases lay outside the gene matches. This CDR3 has 12 residues. Germline V gene lookup returns CDR1 MDHEN and CDR2 SYDVKM. CDR3 DNA sequence: TGTGCCTCGACAGGGATGAATCTGGAAGCTTTCTTT. It specifies CASTGMNLEAFF.

This chain joins TRBV4-2 and TRBJ1-4, with 9 bases matching TRBD1. V dropped 4 bases and J dropped 8; count of bases not matched to a gene: 5. The CDR3 sequence is 14 residues long. Germline CDR1 reads LGHNA; CDR2 reads YNFKEQ. The CDR3 coding sequence is TGTGCCAGCAGCCCTGACAGGGGGGACGAAAAACTGTTTTTT. It yields the protein CASSPDRGDEKLFF.

The chain recombines TRBV27 with TRBJ2-1, with 11 bases identical to TRBD1. The junction had 15 bases not matched to a gene; V was cut back by 8 bases and J by 3 bases. Germline V gives CDR1 MNHEY, CDR2 SMNVEV (reference sequence). This CDR3 contains 18 residues. The DNA for the CDR3 is TGTGCCAGCTTAACCGGGACAGGGGGTTTTCGGTACTACAATGAGCAGTTCTTC. As protein: CASLTGTGGFRYYNEQFF.

The CDR3 DNA reads TGTGCCAGCAGTCCGGGACAGATACTCCTCATGAACACTGAAGCTTTCTTT. This encodes CASSPGQILLMNTEAFF. This chain links TRBV21-1 with TRBJ1-1; TRBD1, the table's D call, was not compared with the DNA. TRBV21-1 is a known pseudogene. CDR3 length equals 17 residues.

The chain is built from TRBV10-3 and TRBJ2-4, with a possible D match to TRBD2 (5 bases). The CDR3 has 15 amino acids. Germline V CDR1 and CDR2: ENHRY, SYGVKD. V was trimmed by 4 bases and J by 2 bases, leaving 12 bases between them. CDR3 in amino acids: CAISARRGPKNIQYF. The CDR3 nucleotides are TGTGCCATCAGTGCCCGACGCGGGCCCAAAAACATTCAGTACTTC.